The rows below give T cell receptor beta chains drawn from one sample of a study of cytomegalovirus exposure and HLA in healthy donors. Clones were read by immunoSEQ multiplex PCR, and TCRdb kept only the in-frame ones, dropping some. The sample has 150,000 to 200,000 clones; 79% are singletons. Sequencing was done on a sample of PBMCs. Receptors originate from a woman in her forties in good health and CMV-seronegative. The CDR3 runs from the conserved cysteine through the conserved F or W. The D gene is left open where the match is weak.

CDR3 protein,CDR3 DNA,J gene,CDR3 length,V gene,D gene
CAWSGQFDEQYF,TGTGCCTGGAGCGGACAGTTCGACGAGCAGTACTTC,TRBJ2-7,12,TRBV30,.
CASSSPGQFSNQPQHF,TGTGCCAGCAGCTCACCTGGACAGTTTAGCAATCAGCCCCAGCATTTT,TRBJ1-5,16,TRBV5-8,.
CASSPTSGREYTQYF,TGTGCCAGCAGTCCGACTAGCGGGAGGGAGTATACGCAGTATTTT,TRBJ2-3,15,TRBV6-5,TRBD2
CAISDTGAPRDEQYF,TGTGCCATCAGTGATACCGGCGCCCCTCGGGACGAGCAGTACTTC,TRBJ2-7,15,TRBV10-3,.
CASSPGTPAGGEKLFF,TGTGCCAGCAGCCCCGGGACTCCCGCGGGAGGTGAAAAACTGTTTTTT,TRBJ1-4,16,TRBV11-3,.
CASSSTSRREAFF,TGTGCCAGTAGTTCCACCTCCCGCAGAGAAGCTTTCTTT,TRBJ1-1,13,TRBV19,.
CASSEDPPSGRAGEQFF,TGTGCCAGCAGTGAAGACCCCCCGAGCGGGAGGGCCGGTGAGCAGTTCTTC,TRBJ2-1,17,TRBV25-1,TRBD2
CASRGQGRNEQFF,TGTGCCAGCAGAGGACAGGGGCGAAATGAGCAGTTCTTC,TRBJ2-1,13,TRBV5-8,TRBD1
CASSTGQYTDTQYF,TGCGCCAGCAGCACGGGACAGTACACAGATACGCAGTATTTT,TRBJ2-3,14,TRBV5-1,TRBD1
CASSLGGGYGYTF,TGTGCCAGCAGCTTAGGGGGAGGCTATGGCTACACCTTC,TRBJ1-2,13,TRBV7-3,.